The text below deals with one TCR beta chain. The CDR3 goes on 3 residues after the read ends, and that part is filled in from the germline J gene. Germline V gene sequence: CDR1 MNHEY, CDR2 SMNVEV (reference sequence). The CDR3 extends over 13 amino acids. Trimming shortened V by 3 bases and J by 5 bases, and 10 bases separated the two germline ends. This sample is part of a study of T cells in women clearing cervical HPV infection. Study background: Control women cleared a single incident HPV16 infection within 12 months.

TCRdb keeps only in-frame clones here, not all; method: immunoSEQ multiplex PCR. The sample totals some 20,000 clones. This TCR derives from a woman aged 18-70 years with a cervical HPV16 infection that either progressed to CIN3+ or cleared (not recorded which). J is TRBJ2-5 and V is TRBV27; a weak D match, TRBD1 (6 bases). Sequencing used blood buffy coat. The CDR3 sequence is CASSFNRVETQYF. The sequenced part of the CDR3 DNA is TGTGCCAGCAGTTTTAACAGGGTTGAGACC.